Detailed here is one T cell receptor (beta chain). With 3 bases clipped from V and 6 bases from J, the junction kept 6 bases outside the gene matches. CDR1 is SGHRS, CDR2 YFSETQ, per germline. This CDR3 comprises 14 residues. This sample is part of a study of blood T cell repertoires in COVID-19. Authors' methods: Researchers report that nucleated cell counts were estimated from reference gene primer amplification. TCRdb keeps only in-frame clones here, not all; method: immunoSEQ multiplex PCR. The V and J calls and the clone size are those of that table, but D and trimming were determined from the DNA. Of roughly 200,000 clones listed, about 86% are singletons.

Specimen: peripheral blood. The receptor's source is a man aged 40-49 years with active or convalescent COVID-19. The chain is built from TRBV5-1 and TRBJ2-7; TRBD1 agrees at 10 bases. CDR3 DNA sequence: TGCGCCAGCAGCTCGGGACAGGGGTATAGCGAGCAGTACTTC. Amino acids: CASSSGQGYSEQYF.